This paragraph reports one T cell receptor beta chain. The CDR3 is made up of 15 amino acids. Germline V gene lookup returns CDR1 MDHEN and CDR2 SYDVKM. With V trimmed by 4 bases and J by 0 bases, 3 bases remained unmatched. This sample was included in a study of blood T cell repertoires in COVID-19. For the study at large: Acute and convalescent COVID-19 specimens originated in the United States, Italy and Spain.

Produced via immunoSEQ multiplex PCR; TCRdb's table is partial and in-frame only. Seen here are a few hundred thousand clones, around 87% observed once, and the top ten hold around 8%. V is TRBV28 and J is TRBJ1-5, with 7 bases aligning to TRBD1. The sequenced material came from peripheral blood. This TCR was recovered from a woman between 45 and 65 years old who had recovered from COVID-19. The CDR3 reads CASSWTGASNQPQHF. The CDR3 coding sequence is TGTGCCAGCAGTTGGACAGGCGCTAGCAATCAGCCCCAGCATTTT.